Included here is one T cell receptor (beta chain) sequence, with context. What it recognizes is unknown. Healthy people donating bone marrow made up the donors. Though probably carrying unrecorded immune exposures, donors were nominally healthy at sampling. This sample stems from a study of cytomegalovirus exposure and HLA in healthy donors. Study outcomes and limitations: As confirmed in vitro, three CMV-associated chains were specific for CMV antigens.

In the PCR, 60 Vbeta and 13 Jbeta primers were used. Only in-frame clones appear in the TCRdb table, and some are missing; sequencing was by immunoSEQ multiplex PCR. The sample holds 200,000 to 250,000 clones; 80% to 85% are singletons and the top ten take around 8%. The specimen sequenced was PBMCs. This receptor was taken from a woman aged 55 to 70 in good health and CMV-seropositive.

The CDR3 DNA reads as TGTGCCAGCAGCTTAGGGGGGGTTAGTTACAATGAGCAGTTCTTC. Its translation: CASSLGGVSYNEQFF. The chain couples TRBV5-6 to TRBJ2-1, with D perhaps TRBD2 (7 bases). Germline V gene lookup returns CDR1 SGHDT and CDR2 YYEEEE. Trimming cost V 2 bases and J 4 bases, with 13 bases left between them. CDR3 length equals 15 residues. The full variable domain, with the rest looked up from reference TRBV5-6 and TRBJ2-1, is DAGVTQSPTHLIKTRGQQVTLRCSPKSGHDTVSWYQQALGQGPQFIFQYYEEEERQRGNFPDRFSGHQFPNYSSELNVNALLLGDSALYLCASSLGGVSYNEQFFGPGTRLTVL.